The 30 T cell receptor beta chains below come from one sample, sequenced in a study of identifying expanded T cells in peripheral blood. TCRdb's copy holds only in-frame clones and misses some; the assay was immunoSEQ multiplex PCR. In the table there are about 78,000 clones, more than 70% of which are singletons. Sequencing used blood. These receptors all stem from a person between 18 and 75 years old in good health.

The chain employs TRBV11-2 and TRBJ1-1, with D hard to call. CDR1 SGHAT and CDR2 FQNNGV come from the germline V gene. V lost 1 base, J lost 2 bases, and 5 bases lay in between. The CDR3 spans 13 residues. The DNA for the CDR3 is TGTGCCAGCAGCTTAGGCACAAACACTGAAGCTTTCTTT. Protein product: CASSLGTNTEAFF.

This sequence joins TRBV27 and TRBJ2-7, with D maybe TRBD1 (5 bases). The CDR3 length is 13 residues. CDR1 is MNHEY, CDR2 SMNVEV, per germline (reference sequence). The germline V and J ends were trimmed by 5 bases and 6 bases, with 14 bases remaining between them. CDR3 DNA sequence: TGTGCCAGCAGTGCCCGCCAGGGCGGCGAGCAGTACTTC. It yields the protein CASSARQGGEQYF.

V usage is TRBV28 and J usage is TRBJ2-7; 9 bases match TRBD1. Germline V gene lookup returns CDR1 MDHEN and CDR2 SYDVKM. The CDR3 has 14 residues. Trimming at V came to 4 bases and at J to 5 bases, leaving 6 bases not matched to a gene. CDR3 coding DNA: TGTGCCAGCAGTTCAATTGGACAGGGGAACGAGCAGTACTTC. This gives the protein CASSSIGQGNEQYF.

The chain links TRBV5-1 to TRBJ2-1; 7 bases align to TRBD1. The germline V gene encodes CDR1 SGHRS and CDR2 YFSETQ. The CDR3 spans 14 residues. The V and J ends lost 5 bases and 5 bases, in that order; junction bases with no gene match: 7. The CDR3 is CASSTGAGDNEQFF. For the CDR3, the DNA is TGCGCCAGCAGTACAGGGGCAGGGGACAATGAGCAGTTCTTC. Full variable domain (remainder filled in from reference TRBV5-1 and TRBJ2-1): KAGVTQTPRYLIKTRGQQVTLSCSPISGHRSVSWYQQTPGQGLQFLFEYFSETQRNKGNFPGRFSGRQFSNSRSEMNVSTLELGDSALYLCASSTGAGDNEQFFGPGTRLTVL.

The rearrangement uses TRBV6-5 and TRBJ1-4; D is possibly TRBD1 (6 bases). Trimming cost V 0 bases and J 12 bases, with 17 bases left between them. The length of the CDR3 is 15 residues. CDR1 MNHEY and CDR2 SVGAGI come from the germline V gene. This chain's CDR3 is CASSYSNRDPFQLFF. In DNA, the CDR3 is TGTGCCAGCAGTTACTCGAACAGGGACCCTTTCCAACTGTTTTTT.

The chain couples TRBV7-9 to TRBJ1-2; no definite D call. The germline V gene has CDR1 SEHNR and CDR2 FQNEAQ (reference sequence). There are 14 residues in the CDR3. The V and J ends lost 1 base and 3 bases respectively, with 9 bases between them. Here the CDR3 DNA reads TGTGCCAGCAGCTTAGTCGGGCAGCACTATGGCTACACCTTC. Amino acids: CASSLVGQHYGYTF.

The V gene is TRBV6-6, the J gene TRBJ2-5; 7 bases map to TRBD1. V shed 7 bases and J 2 bases; nucleotides not matched to a gene: 4. The CDR3 contains 13 residues. Germline V lookup: CDR1 MNHNY, CDR2 SVGAGI (reference sequence). The CDR3 loop is CASTLDRQETQYF. The CDR3 coding sequence is TGTGCCAGCACCTTGGACAGGCAAGAGACCCAGTACTTC.

The chain couples TRBV4-3 to TRBJ2-7; 10 bases agree with TRBD2. Germline CDR1 LGHNA, CDR2 YSLEER. V lost 0 bases and J lost 4; bases outside the gene matches: 6. The CDR3 totals 16 residues. CDR3 nucleotide sequence: TGCGCCAGCAGCCAAGATCGGTTAGCGGGGGGTTACGAGCAGTACTTC. It yields the protein CASSQDRLAGGYEQYF.

The chain couples TRBV5-1 to TRBJ1-3, with 7 bases aligning to TRBD1. V lost 3 bases and J lost 0; bases outside the gene matches: 0. The CDR3 spans 14 residues. Looked up from germline, CDR1 is SGHRS and CDR2 is YFSETQ. DNA for the CDR3: TGCGCCAGCAGCTCAGGGGGCTCTGGAAACACCATATATTTT. The encoded protein is CASSSGGSGNTIYF.

The chain recombines TRBV18 with TRBJ1-4; D is perhaps TRBD1 (6 bases). The CDR3 sequence is 15 residues long. V shed 1 base and J shed 7 bases, with 13 bases lying between them. Looked up from germline, CDR1 is KGHSH and CDR2 is LQKENI. CDR3 in DNA: TGTGCCAGCTCACCACAACAGGGAACAGGTGAAAAACTGTTTTTT. It codes for CASSPQQGTGEKLFF.

There are a few counts of this clone. The chain is built from TRBV30 and TRBJ1-6; D gene uncertain. Deletions cut 2 bases from V and 10 bases from J, with 9 bases between. This CDR3 has 12 residues. Per the germline V gene, CDR1 is GTSNPN and CDR2 is SVGIG (reference sequence). Here the CDR3 DNA reads TGTGCCTGGAGTTATCGGAGCTCACCCCTCCACTTT. As protein: CAWSYRSSPLHF.

The chain links TRBV10-1 to TRBJ2-1, with 9 bases that match TRBD2. V shed 5 bases, J shed 6 bases, and the junction held 11 bases outside the gene matches. This CDR3 is built from 16 residues. The germline V gene has CDR1 WNHNN and CDR2 SYGVQD (reference sequence). The CDR3 DNA reads as TGCGCCAGCAGTTTTTCCAGGACTAGCGTATCCAATGAGCAGTTCTTC. Its protein is CASSFSRTSVSNEQFF.

The chain employs TRBV11-1 and TRBJ2-2; TRBD1 aligns across 11 bases. CDR3 length: 16 residues. The germline V gene has CDR1 SGHAT and CDR2 FQDESV (reference sequence). V lost 5 bases, J lost 5 bases, and 7 bases stayed unmatched. The CDR3 nucleotides are TGTGCCAGCAGCCCCCCCGGGACAGGGGGGACCGGGGAGCTGTTTTTT. It translates to CASSPPGTGGTGELFF. The whole variable domain, filled in from reference TRBV11-1 and TRBJ2-2, reads EAEVAQSPRYKITEKSQAVAFWCDPISGHATLYWYRQILGQGPELLVQFQDESVVDDSQLPKDRFSAERLKGVDSTLKIQPAELGDSAMYLCASSPPGTGGTGELFFGEGSRLTVL.

This sequence joins TRBV14 and TRBJ2-7; D may be TRBD1 or TRBD2 (6 bases each). With 3 bases removed from V and 6 bases from J, the gap between germline ends came to 15 bases. Germline V CDR1 and CDR2: SGHDN, FVKESK. The CDR3 loop spans 14 amino acids. CDR3: CASSQLRGAGEQYF. The CDR3 DNA reads as TGTGCCAGCAGCCAGTTGAGGGGGGCGGGCGAGCAGTACTTC.

V is TRBV7-9 and J is TRBJ1-2; 8 bases map to TRBD1. There are 15 residues in the CDR3. The V gene end was trimmed by 6 bases and the J gene end by 2 bases; junction bases not matched to a gene: 8. Germline V gene lookup returns CDR1 SEHNR and CDR2 FQNEAQ (reference sequence). The CDR3 sequence: CASSSQGDLNYGYTF. The CDR3 DNA follows: TGTGCCAGCAGTTCACAGGGGGATCTCAACTATGGCTACACCTTC.

This chain links TRBV27 with TRBJ2-2; D assignment may be TRBD1 or TRBD2 (5 bases each). The length of the CDR3 is 15 residues. Trimming pared 0 bases from V and 5 bases from J, leaving 10 bases between. CDR1 is MNHEY, CDR2 SMNVEV, per germline (reference sequence). For the CDR3, the DNA is TGTGCCAGCAGTTTATCGGGGCGAGGGACCGGGGAGCTGTTTTTT. Its translation is CASSLSGRGTGELFF.

The J gene is TRBJ1-2, the V gene TRBV10-3; no definite D call. The CDR3 length is 13 residues. From germline, CDR1 is ENHRY and CDR2 SYGVKD. V dropped 0 bases and J dropped 1 base, with 3 bases sitting between them. The CDR3, as DNA: TGTGCCATCAGTGAGTCAAATAACTATGGCTACACCTTC. This gives the protein CAISESNNYGYTF.

The chain links TRBV19 to TRBJ2-7; D is possibly TRBD1 (5 bases). The germline V gene has CDR1 LNHDA and CDR2 SQIVND (reference sequence). Trimming left V 6 bases short and J 3 bases short, with 12 bases between. The CDR3 length is 13 residues. CDR3 protein: CASRSAQGYEQYF. DNA of the CDR3: TGTGCCAGTAGGTCCGCCCAGGGCTACGAGCAGTACTTC.

This clone appeared once. V and J are TRBV28 and TRBJ1-1; D is undetermined. Trimming removed 10 bases at V and 8 bases at J, with 38 bases between. CDR1 is MDHEN and CDR2 is SYDVKM in the germline V gene. CDR3 length: 19 residues. CDR3 nucleotides: TGTGCCATCCCGGTAGGGAGGGTTAGGCGCGGTTTGGCAACGACCGAAGCTTTCTTT. Translation gives CAIPVGRVRRGLATTEAFF.

The chain carries TRBV7-8 and TRBJ2-1; 8 bases are a match to TRBD1. V was clipped by 5 bases and J by 0 bases; unmatched bases: 9. Germline lookup yields CDR1 SGHVS and CDR2 FQNEAQ. The CDR3 is 17 residues long. For the CDR3, the DNA is TGTGCCAGCAGCCCTTCCGCAGGGGGCGTCTCCTACAATGAGCAGTTCTTC. Protein: CASSPSAGGVSYNEQFF.

In DNA form, the CDR3 reads TGTGCCAGCAGTTCCTGGACGACAGATACGCAGTATTTT. Protein sequence: CASSSWTTDTQYF. The genes are TRBV27 and TRBJ2-3; D is undetermined. The V end lost 4 bases, the J end lost 3 bases, and 8 bases lay between the germline ends. Germline V CDR1 and CDR2: MNHEY, SMNVEV (reference sequence). The CDR3 contains 13 residues.

The chain combines TRBV28 with TRBJ1-2; possible D gene TRBD1, 5 bases. V dropped 7 bases and J dropped 6 bases, with 18 bases sitting between them. The CDR3 spans 14 residues. Looked up from germline, CDR1 is MDHEN and CDR2 is SYDVKM. The CDR3 protein is CASTSPSRADGYTF. The CDR3 DNA reads as TGTGCCAGCACCTCCCCCTCCAGGGCGGATGGCTACACCTTC.

This clone was seen a handful of times. This rearrangement joins TRBV2 to TRBJ1-5, with D possibly TRBD1 on 5 matching bases. The germline V and J ends were trimmed by 9 bases and 0 bases, with 9 bases remaining between them. Germline CDR1 is SNHLY and CDR2 is FYNNEI. The CDR3 covers 13 residues. The DNA for the CDR3 is TGTGCCAGTACAGGAAATAGCAATCAGCCCCAGCATTTT. Amino acid sequence: CASTGNSNQPQHF.

The genes are TRBV13 and TRBJ2-3; D unclear. V lost 8 bases and J 3 bases, leaving 6 bases between the germline ends. CDR1 PRHDT and CDR2 FYEKMQ come from the germline V gene (reference sequence). The CDR3 is made up of 11 amino acids. The CDR3 loop is CASGWTDTQYF. CDR3 DNA: TGTGCCAGCGGGTGGACAGATACGCAGTATTTT.

This clone has only one observation. V gene TRBV2 combines with J gene TRBJ1-4, with TRBD1 matching over 7 bases. CDR1 is SNHLY and CDR2 is FYNNEI in the germline V gene. The CDR3 covers 15 residues. The J segment lost 13 bases and the V segment lost 9 bases, leaving 20 bases of the junction unmatched. For the CDR3, the DNA is TGTGCCAGTAGAGGGGGCCTTACACTGGCGGATAGACTGTTTTTT. The encoded protein is CASRGGLTLADRLFF.

The gene calls are TRBV5-1 and TRBJ2-1, with 8 nucleotides matching TRBD1. Germline V gene sequence: CDR1 SGHRS, CDR2 YFSETQ. V shed 0 bases, J shed 1 base, and the junction held 3 bases outside the gene matches. The CDR3 is made up of 16 amino acids. CDR3 protein: CASSLEGQGSYNEQFF. The CDR3 DNA is TGCGCCAGCAGCTTGGAAGGACAGGGTTCCTACAATGAGCAGTTCTTC.

The chain combines TRBV28 with TRBJ2-2; a possible D gene is TRBD2 (6 bases). The germline V gene has CDR1 MDHEN and CDR2 SYDVKM. CDR3 length: 16 residues. V was clipped by 10 bases and J by 7 bases, with 25 bases between them. CDR3 DNA sequence: TGTGCCATCCTCAGGAGGGACGGCCTCGCTGTCGGGGAGCTGTTTTTT. Amino acid sequence: CAILRRDGLAVGELFF.

J is TRBJ1-1 and V is TRBV7-9; 8 nucleotides match TRBD1. Looked up from germline, CDR1 is SEHNR and CDR2 is FQNEAQ (reference sequence). Germline trimming cut 1 base from V and 1 base from J; bases unmatched to any gene: 2. The CDR3 runs 15 residues. Here the CDR3 reads CASSLVQGGNTEAFF. CDR3 coding DNA: TGTGCCAGCAGCTTAGTACAGGGGGGGAACACTGAAGCTTTCTTT.

The genes are TRBV6-1 and TRBJ2-5; 12 bases match TRBD2. This CDR3 has 15 amino acids. Germline V lookup: CDR1 MNHNS, CDR2 SASEGT. Germline trimming cut 8 bases from V and 7 bases from J; bases unmatched to any gene: 11. CDR3 bases: TGTGCCAGCCAGAAGCGGACTAGCGGGGATGGGACCCAGTACTTC. Encoded protein: CASQKRTSGDGTQYF.

The J gene is TRBJ1-2, the V gene TRBV30; D not resolved. Trimming shortened V by 0 bases and J by 4 bases, and 9 bases separated the two germline ends. Germline assignment: CDR1 GTSNPN and CDR2 SVGIG (reference sequence). The CDR3 has 13 residues. The CDR3 DNA reads as TGTGCCTGGAGTGTACCTACCCGCTATGGCTACACCTTC. Translating it yields CAWSVPTRYGYTF.